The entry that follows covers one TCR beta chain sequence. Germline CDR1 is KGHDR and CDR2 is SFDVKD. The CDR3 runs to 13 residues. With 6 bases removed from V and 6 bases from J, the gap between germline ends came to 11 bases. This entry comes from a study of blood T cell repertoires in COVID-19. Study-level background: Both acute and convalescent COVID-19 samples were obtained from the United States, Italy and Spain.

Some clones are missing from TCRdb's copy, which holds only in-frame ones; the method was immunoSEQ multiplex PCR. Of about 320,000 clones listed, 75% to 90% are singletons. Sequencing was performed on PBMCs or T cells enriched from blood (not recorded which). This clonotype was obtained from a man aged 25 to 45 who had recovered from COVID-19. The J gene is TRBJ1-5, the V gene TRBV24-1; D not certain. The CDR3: CATSSGGRQPQHF. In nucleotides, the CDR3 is TGTGCCACCAGTTCTGGAGGGCGTCAGCCCCAGCATTTT.